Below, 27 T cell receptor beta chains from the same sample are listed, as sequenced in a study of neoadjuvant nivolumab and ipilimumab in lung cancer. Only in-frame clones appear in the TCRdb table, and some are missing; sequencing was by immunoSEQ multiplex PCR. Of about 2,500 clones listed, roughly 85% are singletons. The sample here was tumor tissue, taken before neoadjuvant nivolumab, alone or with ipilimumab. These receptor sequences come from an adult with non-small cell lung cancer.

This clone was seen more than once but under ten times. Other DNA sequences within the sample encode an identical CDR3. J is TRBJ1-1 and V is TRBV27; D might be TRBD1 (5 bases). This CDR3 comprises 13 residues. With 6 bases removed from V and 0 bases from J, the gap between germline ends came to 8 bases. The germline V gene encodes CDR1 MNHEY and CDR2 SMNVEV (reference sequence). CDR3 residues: CASRLGVNTEAFF. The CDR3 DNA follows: TGTGCCAGCAGGCTGGGGGTGAACACTGAAGCTTTCTTT.

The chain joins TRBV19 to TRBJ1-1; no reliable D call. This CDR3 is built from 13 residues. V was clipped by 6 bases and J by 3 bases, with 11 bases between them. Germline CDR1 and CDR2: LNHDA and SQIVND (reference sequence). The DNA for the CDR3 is TGTGCCAGTAGACGCCAACGGGACACTGAAGCTTTCTTT. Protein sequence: CASRRQRDTEAFF.

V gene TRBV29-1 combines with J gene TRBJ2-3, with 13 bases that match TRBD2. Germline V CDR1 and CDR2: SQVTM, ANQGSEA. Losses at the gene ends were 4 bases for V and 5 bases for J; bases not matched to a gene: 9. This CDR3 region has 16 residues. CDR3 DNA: TGCAGCGTTGTCGGAGGGACTAGCGGGGTTAGAGATACGCAGTATTTT. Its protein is CSVVGGTSGVRDTQYF.

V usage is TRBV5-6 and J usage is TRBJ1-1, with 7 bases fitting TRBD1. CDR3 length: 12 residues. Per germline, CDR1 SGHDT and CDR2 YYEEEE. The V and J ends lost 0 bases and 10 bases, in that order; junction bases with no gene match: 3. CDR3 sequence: CASSLGGDRAFF. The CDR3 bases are TGTGCCAGCAGCTTGGGTGGGGACAGAGCTTTCTTT.

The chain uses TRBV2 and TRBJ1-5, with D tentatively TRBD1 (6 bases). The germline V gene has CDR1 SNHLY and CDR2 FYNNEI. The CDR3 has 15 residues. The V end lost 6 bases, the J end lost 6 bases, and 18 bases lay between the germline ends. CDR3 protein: CASSRDTKAGQPQHF. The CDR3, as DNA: TGTGCCAGCAGCCGGGACACCAAAGCGGGTCAGCCCCAGCATTTT.

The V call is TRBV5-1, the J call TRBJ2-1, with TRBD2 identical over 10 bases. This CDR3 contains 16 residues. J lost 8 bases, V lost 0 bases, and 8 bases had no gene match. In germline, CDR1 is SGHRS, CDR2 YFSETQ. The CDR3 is CASSLEAGGPLDEQFF. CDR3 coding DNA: TGCGCCAGCAGCTTGGAAGCGGGAGGGCCTCTGGATGAGCAGTTCTTC.

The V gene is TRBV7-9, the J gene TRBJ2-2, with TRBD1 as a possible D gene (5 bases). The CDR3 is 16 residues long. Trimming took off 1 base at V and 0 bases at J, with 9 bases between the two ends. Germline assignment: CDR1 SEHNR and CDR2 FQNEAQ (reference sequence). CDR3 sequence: CASSLGGIPNTGELFF. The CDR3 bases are TGTGCCAGCAGCTTAGGGGGCATACCGAACACCGGGGAGCTGTTTTTT.

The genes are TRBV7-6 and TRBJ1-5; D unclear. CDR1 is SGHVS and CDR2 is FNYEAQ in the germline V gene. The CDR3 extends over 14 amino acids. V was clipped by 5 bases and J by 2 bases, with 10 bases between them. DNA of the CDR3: TGTGCCAGCAGCGAAGGTGGAGGCAATCAGCCCCAGCATTTT. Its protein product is CASSEGGGNQPQHF.

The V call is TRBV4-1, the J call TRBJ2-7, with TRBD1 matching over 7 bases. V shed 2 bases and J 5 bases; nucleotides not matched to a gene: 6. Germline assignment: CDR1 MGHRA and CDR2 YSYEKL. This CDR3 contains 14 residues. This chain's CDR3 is CASSQSRDSHEQYF. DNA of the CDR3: TGCGCCAGCAGCCAAAGTCGGGACAGCCACGAGCAGTACTTC.

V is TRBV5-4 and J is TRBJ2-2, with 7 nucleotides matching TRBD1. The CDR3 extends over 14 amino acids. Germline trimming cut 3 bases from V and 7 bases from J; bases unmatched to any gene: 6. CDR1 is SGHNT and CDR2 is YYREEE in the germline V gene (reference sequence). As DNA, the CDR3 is TGTGCCAGCAGCTATAAACAGGGGAACGGGGAGCTGTTTTTT. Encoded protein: CASSYKQGNGELFF.

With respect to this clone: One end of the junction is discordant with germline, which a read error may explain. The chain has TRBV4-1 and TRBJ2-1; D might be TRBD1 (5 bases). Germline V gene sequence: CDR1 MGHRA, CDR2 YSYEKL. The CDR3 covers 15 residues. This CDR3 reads CASSLDRYSNNEQFF. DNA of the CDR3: TGCGCCAGCAGCCTAGACAGATACTCCAACAATGAGCAGTTCTTC.

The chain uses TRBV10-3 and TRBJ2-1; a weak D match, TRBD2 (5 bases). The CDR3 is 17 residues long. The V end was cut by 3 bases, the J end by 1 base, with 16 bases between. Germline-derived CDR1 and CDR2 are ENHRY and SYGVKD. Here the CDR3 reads CAISDPLVASSYNEQFF. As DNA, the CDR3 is TGTGCCATCAGTGATCCCCTCGTAGCGTCTTCCTACAATGAGCAGTTCTTC.

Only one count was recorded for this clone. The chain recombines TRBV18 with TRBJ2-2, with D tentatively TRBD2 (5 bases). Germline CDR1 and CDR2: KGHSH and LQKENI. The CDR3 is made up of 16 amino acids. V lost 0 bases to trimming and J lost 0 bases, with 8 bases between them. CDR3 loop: CASSPPWESNTGELFF. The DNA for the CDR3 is TGTGCCAGCTCACCACCGTGGGAGTCGAACACCGGGGAGCTGTTTTTT.

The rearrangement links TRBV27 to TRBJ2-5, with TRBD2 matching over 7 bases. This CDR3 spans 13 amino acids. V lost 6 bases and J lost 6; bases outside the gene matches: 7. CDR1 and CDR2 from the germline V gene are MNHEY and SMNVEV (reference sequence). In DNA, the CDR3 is TGTGCCAGCAGGGAGGGCGGGAGACAGACCCAGTACTTC. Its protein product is CASREGGRQTQYF.

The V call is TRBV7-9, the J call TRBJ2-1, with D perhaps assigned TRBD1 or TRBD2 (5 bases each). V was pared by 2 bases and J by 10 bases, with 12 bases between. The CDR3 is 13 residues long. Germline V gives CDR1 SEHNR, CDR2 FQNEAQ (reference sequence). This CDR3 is CASSLYEGQEQFF. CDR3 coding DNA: TGTGCCAGCAGCTTATACGAGGGGCAAGAGCAGTTCTTC.

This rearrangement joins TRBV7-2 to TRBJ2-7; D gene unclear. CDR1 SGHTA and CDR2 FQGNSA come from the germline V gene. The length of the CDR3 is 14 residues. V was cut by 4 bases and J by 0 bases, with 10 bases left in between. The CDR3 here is CASSWMGSSYEQYF. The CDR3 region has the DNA TGTGCCAGCAGCTGGATGGGATCCTCCTACGAGCAGTACTTC. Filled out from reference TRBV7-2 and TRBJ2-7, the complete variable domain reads GAGVSQSPSNKVTEKGKDVELRCDPISGHTALYWYRQSLGQGLEFLIYFQGNSAPDKSGLPSDRFSAERTGGSVSTLTIQRTQQEDSAVYLCASSWMGSSYEQYFGPGTRLTVT.

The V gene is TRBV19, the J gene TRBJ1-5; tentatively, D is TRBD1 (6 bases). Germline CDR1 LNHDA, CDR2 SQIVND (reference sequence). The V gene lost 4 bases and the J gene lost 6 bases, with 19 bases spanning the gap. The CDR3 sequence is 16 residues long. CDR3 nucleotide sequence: TGTGCCAGTAGTAACAGACAGGACCCCCTTGCTCAGCCCCAGCATTTT. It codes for CASSNRQDPLAQPQHF.

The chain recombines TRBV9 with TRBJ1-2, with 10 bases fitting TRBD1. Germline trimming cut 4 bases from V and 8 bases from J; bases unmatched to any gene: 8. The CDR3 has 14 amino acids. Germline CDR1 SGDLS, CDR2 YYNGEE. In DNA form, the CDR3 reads TGTGCCAGCAGCCTATTCGACAGGGGGCGGGGCTACACCTTC. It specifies CASSLFDRGRGYTF.

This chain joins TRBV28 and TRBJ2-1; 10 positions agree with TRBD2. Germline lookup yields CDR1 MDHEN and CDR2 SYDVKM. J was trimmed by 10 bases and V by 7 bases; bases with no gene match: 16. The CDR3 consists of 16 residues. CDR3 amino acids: CASIPHSSGRQDEQFF. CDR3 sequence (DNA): TGTGCCAGCATCCCCCACAGTAGCGGGAGGCAGGACGAGCAGTTCTTC.

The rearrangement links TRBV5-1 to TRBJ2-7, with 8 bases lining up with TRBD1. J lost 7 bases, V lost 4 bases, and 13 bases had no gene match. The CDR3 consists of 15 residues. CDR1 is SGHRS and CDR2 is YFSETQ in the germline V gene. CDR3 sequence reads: CASSSQGQVGTEQYF. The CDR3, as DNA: TGCGCCAGCAGCAGCCAGGGACAGGTCGGTACGGAGCAGTACTTC.

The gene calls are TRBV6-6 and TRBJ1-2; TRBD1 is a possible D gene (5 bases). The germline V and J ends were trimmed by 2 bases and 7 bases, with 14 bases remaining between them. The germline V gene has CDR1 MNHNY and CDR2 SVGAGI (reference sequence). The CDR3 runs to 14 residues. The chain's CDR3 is CASSYGGTGGGYTF. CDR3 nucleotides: TGTGCCAGCAGTTACGGGGGGACGGGGGGTGGCTACACCTTC.

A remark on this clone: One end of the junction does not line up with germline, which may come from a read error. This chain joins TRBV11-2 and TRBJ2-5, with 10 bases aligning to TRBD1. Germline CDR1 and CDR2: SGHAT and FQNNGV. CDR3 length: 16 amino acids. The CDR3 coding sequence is TGTGCCAGCAGCTTAACTATAGGGTCGACAGGGGGCTTGGTGGACTTC. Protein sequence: CASSLTIGSTGGLVDF.

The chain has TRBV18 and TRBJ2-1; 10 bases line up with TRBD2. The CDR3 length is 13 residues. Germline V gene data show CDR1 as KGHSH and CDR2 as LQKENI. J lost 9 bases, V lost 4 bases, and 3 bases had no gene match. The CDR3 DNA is TGTGCCAGCTCACAGGGACTAGCGAGTGAGCAGTTCTTC. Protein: CASSQGLASEQFF.

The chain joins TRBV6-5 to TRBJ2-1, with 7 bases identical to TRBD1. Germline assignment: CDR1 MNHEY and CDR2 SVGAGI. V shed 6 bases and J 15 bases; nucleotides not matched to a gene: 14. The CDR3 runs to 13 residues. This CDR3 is CASSPTLQGKAFF. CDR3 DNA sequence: TGTGCCAGCAGCCCTACCTTACAGGGGAAGGCGTTCTTC.

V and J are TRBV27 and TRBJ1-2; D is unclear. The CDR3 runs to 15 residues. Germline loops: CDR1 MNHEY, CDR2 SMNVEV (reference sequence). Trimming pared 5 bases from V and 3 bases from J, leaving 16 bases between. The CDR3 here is CASSPARERDYGYTF. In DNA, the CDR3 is TGTGCCAGCAGTCCAGCCCGGGAAAGGGACTATGGCTACACCTTC.

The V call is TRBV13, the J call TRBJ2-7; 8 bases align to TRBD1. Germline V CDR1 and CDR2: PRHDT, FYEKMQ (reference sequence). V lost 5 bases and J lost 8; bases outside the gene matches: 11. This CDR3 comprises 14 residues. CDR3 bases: TGTGCCAGCAGCCCCTCCCGGACAGGGAACAAGCAGTACTTC. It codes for CASSPSRTGNKQYF.

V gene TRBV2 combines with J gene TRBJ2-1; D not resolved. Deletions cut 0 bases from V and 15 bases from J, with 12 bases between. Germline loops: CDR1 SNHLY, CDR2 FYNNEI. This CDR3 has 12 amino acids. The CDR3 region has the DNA TGTGCCAGCAGTGAAGCTTCGGATACGCGGTTCTTC. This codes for CASSEASDTRFF.